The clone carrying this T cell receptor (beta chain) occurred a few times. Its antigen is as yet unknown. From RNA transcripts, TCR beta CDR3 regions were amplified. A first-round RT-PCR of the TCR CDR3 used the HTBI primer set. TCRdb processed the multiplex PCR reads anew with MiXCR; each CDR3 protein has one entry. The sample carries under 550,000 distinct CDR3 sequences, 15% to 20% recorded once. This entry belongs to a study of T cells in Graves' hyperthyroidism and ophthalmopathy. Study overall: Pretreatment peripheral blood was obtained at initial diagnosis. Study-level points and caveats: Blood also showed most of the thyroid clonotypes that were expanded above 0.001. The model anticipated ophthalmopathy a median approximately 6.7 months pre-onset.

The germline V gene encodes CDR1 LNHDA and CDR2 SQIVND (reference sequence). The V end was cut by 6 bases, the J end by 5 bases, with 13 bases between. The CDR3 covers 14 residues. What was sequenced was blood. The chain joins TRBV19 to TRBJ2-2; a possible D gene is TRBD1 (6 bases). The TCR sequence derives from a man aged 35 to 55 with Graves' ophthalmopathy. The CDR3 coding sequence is TGTGCCAGTAGAATGATGGGGGCGACCGGGGAGCTGTTTTTT. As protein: CASRMMGATGELFF.